A selection of T cell receptor beta chains follows, all from one sample in a study of blood T cell repertoires in COVID-19. This table comes from immunoSEQ multiplex PCR, and its TCRdb copy is limited to in-frame clones, with some not included. The table includes about 240,000 clones, about 80% detected once. Sequencing input: peripheral blood. The receptors were sampled from a man younger than 45 who had recovered from COVID-19. The CDR3 runs from the conserved cysteine through the conserved F or W. Fields, in order: V gene, clone size, D gene, J gene, CDR3 DNA, CDR3 protein. A D gene is named only where the DNA matches it firmly. For some rows the clone size is stated as once, few or many, or as a class when expanded; others skip it.

TRBV2	once	NA	TRBJ2-7	TGTGCCAGCAGTGAGTCCTCGTCGGGGGAGCAGTACTTC	CASSESSSGEQYF
TRBV5-1	NA	NA	TRBJ2-7	TGCGCCAGCAGCTTGGCCGGGCAGGGCCACGAGCAGTACTTC	CASSLAGQGHEQYF
TRBV7-9	NA	NA	TRBJ1-5	TGTGCCAGCAGCAAAGAGTCGGGGAGTCAGCCCCAGCATTTT	CASSKESGSQPQHF
TRBV28	NA	NA	TRBJ1-5	TGTGCCAGCATCCCCCAGGTTGTCAGCAATCAGCCCCAGCATTTT	CASIPQVVSNQPQHF
TRBV5-1	few	NA	TRBJ1-1	TGCGCCAGCAGTCGGGGGAACACTGAAGCTTTCTTT	CASSRGNTEAFF
TRBV19	NA	NA	TRBJ2-6	TGTGCCAGTAGTATTCTGGCGGGGACCGGGGCCAACGTCCTGACTTTC	CASSILAGTGANVLTF
TRBV19	NA	NA	TRBJ2-1	TGTGCCAGTAGTCCAATACAGGGCCCCCGGAATAATGAGCAGTTCTTC	CASSPIQGPRNNEQFF
TRBV5-1	NA	TRBD1	TRBJ1-1	TGCGCCAGCAGCTTGGGACAGGGTTCCACTGAAGCTTTCTTT	CASSLGQGSTEAFF
TRBV18	NA	NA	TRBJ2-5	TGTGCCAGCTCACCCACAGAGTACCAAGAGACCCAGTACTTC	CASSPTEYQETQYF
TRBV28	NA	TRBD1	TRBJ1-5	TGTGCCAGCAGTTCAAATCCGACAGGGTTAAATCAGCCCCAGCATTTT	CASSSNPTGLNQPQHF
TRBV15	NA	TRBD1	TRBJ1-1	TGTGCCACCAGCAGAGCGGCCGGGACAGGGGCCACTGAAGCTTTCTTT	CATSRAAGTGATEAFF
TRBV7-9	NA	TRBD2	TRBJ2-1	TGTGCCAGCAGCCCTGGCCAGGGACTAGTCATCGATGAGCAGTTCTTC	CASSPGQGLVIDEQFF
TRBV29-1	NA	NA	TRBJ1-2	TGCAGCGTCTCTTTGGCAGGCATCTATGGCTACACCTTC	CSVSLAGIYGYTF
TRBV2	few	TRBD2	TRBJ2-5	TGTGCCAGCAGTGAAGATGAGGGTACTAGCGGGGAAGAGACCCAGTACTTC	CASSEDEGTSGEETQYF
TRBV12-3/TRBV12-4	NA	NA	TRBJ2-1	TGTGCCAGCAGTTCTGGACTAGAGCAGTTCTTC	CASSSGLEQFF
TRBV5-6	NA	TRBD1	TRBJ1-4	TGTGCCAGCAGCTCGCGGACAGGGAATAATGAAAAACTGTTTTTT	CASSSRTGNNEKLFF
TRBV19	NA	NA	TRBJ1-5	TGTGCCAGTAGTGGTCAGGGAGGGGATCAGCCCCAGCATTTT	CASSGQGGDQPQHF
TRBV28	NA	NA	TRBJ1-1	TGTGCCAGCAGTGTCACAACAATACTGAACACTGAAGCTTTCTTT	CASSVTTILNTEAFF
TRBV27	NA	NA	TRBJ2-5	TGTGCCAGCAGCCCGACAGGAGTGGAGACCCAGTACTTC	CASSPTGVETQYF
TRBV29-1	NA	NA	TRBJ2-2	TGCAGCGTGAGGGCTGGGTCAACTGACACCGGGGAGCTGTTTTTT	CSVRAGSTDTGELFF
TRBV18	NA	NA	TRBJ1-1	TGTGCCAGCTCCCCTATACTAGAGAACACTGAAGCTTTCTTT	CASSPILENTEAFF
TRBV15	NA	NA	TRBJ1-2	TGTGCCACCAGACGTACAGGACATTCCGCTAGCTATGGCTACACCTTC	CATRRTGHSASYGYTF
TRBV2	NA	TRBD1	TRBJ1-6	TGTGCCAGCAGCGTGGGACAGGGGGGTTCACCCCTCCACTTT	CASSVGQGGSPLHF
TRBV2	NA	NA	TRBJ2-1	TGTGCCAGCAGAGAAAGGGCGGGGGCCTTCTACAATGAGCAGTTCTTC	CASRERAGAFYNEQFF
TRBV3-1/TRBV3-2	once	NA	TRBJ2-3	TGTGCCAGCAGCCAAGCTACCGGGGTAGGCGGCACAGATACGCAGTATTTT	CASSQATGVGGTDTQYF
TRBV9	NA	NA	TRBJ1-2	TGTGCCAGCAGCCCCCGAGGTTATGGCTACACCTTC	CASSPRGYGYTF
TRBV9	NA	NA	TRBJ1-1	TGTGCCAGCAGCGCAACAGGGATGAACACTGAAGCTTTCTTT	CASSATGMNTEAFF
TRBV24-1	NA	TRBD1	TRBJ2-1	TGTGCCACCAGTGATTTGGACAGGGCGAATGAGCAGTTCTTC	CATSDLDRANEQFF
TRBV4-1	NA	NA	TRBJ2-3	TGCGCCAGCAGCCACACTATCGCAGGGCAGACAAGCACAGATACGCAGTATTTT	CASSHTIAGQTSTDTQYF
TRBV7-2	NA	NA	TRBJ1-4	TGTGCCAGCAGACAGACAGTCAAGGATGAAAAACTGTTTTTT	CASRQTVKDEKLFF
TRBV5-1	NA	NA	TRBJ2-5	TGCGCCAGCAGCTTAAGGGGGTCCCAAGAGACCCAGTACTTC	CASSLRGSQETQYF
TRBV18	NA	TRBD2	TRBJ2-7	TGTGCCAGCTCACCCAGCGGGGGCTCCTACGAGCAGTACTTC	CASSPSGGSYEQYF
TRBV2	NA	TRBD2	TRBJ2-7	TGTGCCAGCAGTTTGGCAGCGGGGGGGCCCTACGAGCAGTACTTC	CASSLAAGGPYEQYF
TRBV12-3/TRBV12-4	NA	NA	TRBJ1-1	TGTGCCAGCAGTTATCAGGACACTGAAGCTTTCTTT	CASSYQDTEAFF
TRBV12-3/TRBV12-4	NA	NA	TRBJ1-2	TGTGCCAGCAGTGCGGACAGACGCTACACCTTC	CASSADRRYTF
TRBV2	NA	NA	TRBJ1-2	TGTGTCTCCAGCGAAATCCAGAAAGTAGCTAACTATGGCTACACCTTC	CVSSEIQKVANYGYTF
TRBV18	NA	TRBD1	TRBJ2-7	TGTGCCAGCTCCCGTGACAGGGCAAATCTCTACGAGCAGTACTTC	CASSRDRANLYEQYF
TRBV7-6	NA	TRBD2	TRBJ2-3	TGTGCCAGCAGCCAAGAGGGCGGGGGGACAGATACGCAGTATTTT	CASSQEGGGTDTQYF
TRBV4-2	NA	TRBD2	TRBJ2-1	TGTGCCAGCAGCCAAGCCGGGACTAGCGGGCAAAATGAGCAGTTCTTC	CASSQAGTSGQNEQFF
TRBV7-6	NA	TRBD2	TRBJ2-1	TGTGCCAGCAGCTTAAACGGGGAGGGTGAGCAGTTCTTC	CASSLNGEGEQFF